This T cell receptor beta chain was sequenced for a study of blood T cell repertoires in COVID-19. Germline V gene lookup returns CDR1 MRHNA and CDR2 SNTAGT. V lost 5 bases and J lost 9, with 15 bases in between. The CDR3 spans 13 residues. Using immunoSEQ multiplex PCR, the repertoire was profiled, and TCRdb retains in-frame clones only, with some absent. The sample lists roughly 53,000 clones, roughly 90% seen once, with about 3% in the top ten. Sequenced input: peripheral blood. The sequence was obtained from a human donor in a cohort sampled during active COVID-19. The chain joins TRBV6-4 to TRBJ2-3; D is possibly TRBD2 (7 bases). The CDR3 DNA sequence: TGTGCCAGCAGTAAACCGGGGGGCGACACGCAGTATTTT. Translation: CASSKPGGDTQYF.